This is a list of T cell receptor beta chains from one sample in a study of T cells in Graves' hyperthyroidism and ophthalmopathy. Using its own MiXCR run on the multiplex PCR reads, TCRdb lists one record per CDR3 protein. The sample consists of about 420,000 distinct CDR3 sequences, less than 20% of them appearing once. What was sequenced was blood. The receptors were gathered from a woman younger than 35 with Graves' hyperthyroidism. Both conserved end residues are part of each CDR3. The order of the fields is CDR3 protein, CDR3 DNA, CDR3 length, J gene, D gene, clone size, V gene. A D gene is named only where the DNA matches it firmly. The size entry is marked missing in some rows and otherwise reads once, few, many or a size class.

CDR3 protein: CAWSVGGAGNEQFF
CDR3 DNA: TGTGCCTGGAGTGTAGGGGGCGCAGGCAATGAGCAGTTCTTC
CDR3 length: 14
J gene: TRBJ2-1
D gene: TRBD1
clone size: many
V gene: TRBV30

CDR3 protein: CASSLGPDPNEKLFF
CDR3 DNA: TGCGCCAGCAGCTTGGGCCCCGACCCCAATGAAAAACTGTTTTTT
CDR3 length: 15
J gene: TRBJ1-4
D gene: NA
clone size: many
V gene: TRBV5-1

CDR3 protein: CASSSRGQVGGYTF
CDR3 DNA: TGTGCCAGCAGCTCCAGGGGGCAAGTGGGCGGCTACACCTTC
CDR3 length: 14
J gene: TRBJ1-2
D gene: TRBD1
clone size: NA
V gene: TRBV7-9

CDR3 protein: CASSTPGTVLNSPLHF
CDR3 DNA: TGTGCCAGCAGTACTCCCGGGACAGTGTTGAATTCACCCCTCCACTTT
CDR3 length: 16
J gene: TRBJ1-6
D gene: TRBD1
clone size: once
V gene: TRBV27

CDR3 protein: CSAARGGSKFF
CDR3 DNA: TGCAGTGCTGCCCGTGGGGGGTCGAAGTTCTTC
CDR3 length: 11
J gene: TRBJ2-1
D gene: NA
clone size: many
V gene: TRBV20-1

CDR3 protein: CSARAGTGDDGTNEKLFF
CDR3 DNA: TGCAGTGCTAGAGCCGGGACAGGGGACGATGGGACTAATGAAAAACTGTTTTTT
CDR3 length: 18
J gene: TRBJ1-4
D gene: TRBD1
clone size: NA
V gene: TRBV20-1

CDR3 protein: CASRREGNEQFF
CDR3 DNA: TGTGCCAGCAGGCGGGAGGGAAATGAGCAGTTCTTC
CDR3 length: 12
J gene: TRBJ2-1
D gene: TRBD2
clone size: many
V gene: TRBV2

CDR3 protein: CASSPRTGGCSPLHF
CDR3 DNA: TGTGCCAGCAGTCCCCGGACAGGGGGCTGTTCACCCCTCCACTTT
CDR3 length: 15
J gene: TRBJ1-6
D gene: TRBD1
clone size: NA
V gene: TRBV28

CDR3 protein: CASSYYPGQLNQPQHF
CDR3 DNA: TGTGCCAGCAGTTACTATCCGGGACAGCTCAATCAGCCCCAGCATTTT
CDR3 length: 16
J gene: TRBJ1-5
D gene: TRBD1
clone size: NA
V gene: TRBV6-2/TRBV6-3

CDR3 protein: CASSLNAGGPNEQFF
CDR3 DNA: TGTGCCAGCAGCTTAAATGCGGGAGGGCCTAATGAGCAGTTCTTC
CDR3 length: 15
J gene: TRBJ2-1
D gene: TRBD2
clone size: few
V gene: TRBV7-9

CDR3 protein: CASSIPGTRYEQYF
CDR3 DNA: TGTGCCAGTAGTATCCCGGGAACCCGTTACGAGCAGTACTTC
CDR3 length: 14
J gene: TRBJ2-7
D gene: NA
clone size: many
V gene: TRBV19

CDR3 protein: CSARDLGASGGLAKNIQYF
CDR3 DNA: TGCAGTGCTAGAGATCTAGGGGCTAGCGGGGGCCTAGCCAAAAACATTCAGTACTTC
CDR3 length: 19
J gene: TRBJ2-4
D gene: TRBD2
clone size: many
V gene: TRBV20-1

CDR3 protein: CASSSQIVVSEAFF
CDR3 DNA: TGTGCCAGCAGCTCTCAGATAGTTGTCTCTGAAGCTTTCTTT
CDR3 length: 14
J gene: TRBJ1-1
D gene: NA
clone size: many
V gene: TRBV7-2

CDR3 protein: CASSRFRTGSYEQYF
CDR3 DNA: TGTGCCAGCAGTAGATTTCGGACAGGGTCCTACGAGCAGTACTTC
CDR3 length: 15
J gene: TRBJ2-7
D gene: TRBD1
clone size: many
V gene: TRBV28

CDR3 protein: CASSLTYYEQYF
CDR3 DNA: TGTGCCAGCAGCCTCACCTACTACGAGCAGTACTTC
CDR3 length: 12
J gene: TRBJ2-7
D gene: NA
clone size: many
V gene: TRBV3-1

CDR3 protein: CASSSSGQGSYNEQFF
CDR3 DNA: TGTGCCAGCAGCTCCTCCGGACAGGGATCCTACAATGAGCAGTTCTTC
CDR3 length: 16
J gene: TRBJ2-1
D gene: TRBD1
clone size: NA
V gene: TRBV6-1

CDR3 protein: CASSSKFYREPTNEKLFF
CDR3 DNA: TGCGCCAGCAGCTCCAAATTTTACAGGGAGCCAACTAATGAAAAACTGTTTTTT
CDR3 length: 18
J gene: TRBJ1-4
D gene: NA
clone size: NA
V gene: TRBV5-1

CDR3 protein: CASSPDGARETQYF
CDR3 DNA: TGTGCCAGCAGCCCTGACGGGGCACGAGAGACCCAGTACTTC
CDR3 length: 14
J gene: TRBJ2-5
D gene: NA
clone size: many
V gene: TRBV6-4

CDR3 protein: CASRGTSGSAFNEQFF
CDR3 DNA: TGTGCCAGCAGGGGGACTAGCGGGAGCGCGTTCAATGAGCAGTTCTTC
CDR3 length: 16
J gene: TRBJ2-1
D gene: TRBD2
clone size: many
V gene: TRBV6-1

CDR3 protein: CASGLGDGGGETQYF
CDR3 DNA: TGTGCTAGTGGTTTGGGCGACGGGGGGGGGGAGACCCAGTACTTC
CDR3 length: 15
J gene: TRBJ2-5
D gene: TRBD2
clone size: many
V gene: TRBV12-5

CDR3 protein: CASSIAGKETQYF
CDR3 DNA: TGTGCCAGCAGCATAGCGGGGAAAGAGACCCAGTACTTC
CDR3 length: 13
J gene: TRBJ2-5
D gene: TRBD2
clone size: NA
V gene: TRBV12-3/TRBV12-4

CDR3 protein: CASSYLYVYTF
CDR3 DNA: TGTGCCAGCAGTTATCTTTATGTCTACACCTTC
CDR3 length: 11
J gene: TRBJ1-2
D gene: NA
clone size: many
V gene: TRBV28

CDR3 protein: CASSLDWRGNQPQHF
CDR3 DNA: TGTGCCAGCAGCTTGGATTGGCGGGGCAATCAGCCCCAGCATTTT
CDR3 length: 15
J gene: TRBJ1-5
D gene: NA
clone size: many
V gene: TRBV5-5

CDR3 protein: CAISREGVGQYF
CDR3 DNA: TGTGCCATCAGTAGGGAGGGAGTGGGCCAGTACTTC
CDR3 length: 12
J gene: TRBJ2-5
D gene: TRBD2
clone size: NA
V gene: TRBV10-3

CDR3 protein: CASSLVGGFTDTQYF
CDR3 DNA: TGTGCCAGCAGCTTAGTAGGGGGGTTCACAGATACGCAGTATTTT
CDR3 length: 15
J gene: TRBJ2-3
D gene: NA
clone size: many
V gene: TRBV11-2

CDR3 protein: CASGRLAPYEQYF
CDR3 DNA: TGTGCCAGCGGCCGACTAGCCCCCTACGAGCAGTACTTC
CDR3 length: 13
J gene: TRBJ2-7
D gene: TRBD2
clone size: NA
V gene: TRBV7-9

CDR3 protein: CASSLDVFGNTIYF
CDR3 DNA: TGTGCCAGCAGCTTGGACGTTTTTGGAAACACCATATATTTT
CDR3 length: 14
J gene: TRBJ1-3
D gene: NA
clone size: NA
V gene: TRBV7-2

CDR3 protein: CASRLAPGAYEQYF
CDR3 DNA: TGTGCCAGTAGGTTGGCTCCGGGGGCCTACGAGCAGTACTTC
CDR3 length: 14
J gene: TRBJ2-7
D gene: NA
clone size: NA
V gene: TRBV19

CDR3 protein: CASMQANYGYTF
CDR3 DNA: TGTGCCAGCATGCAAGCTAACTATGGCTACACCTTC
CDR3 length: 12
J gene: TRBJ1-2
D gene: NA
clone size: NA
V gene: TRBV6-1

CDR3 protein: CSAREKDRGFFEQYF
CDR3 DNA: TGCAGTGCTAGGGAAAAGGACAGGGGGTTTTTCGAGCAGTACTTC
CDR3 length: 15
J gene: TRBJ2-7
D gene: TRBD1
clone size: many
V gene: TRBV20-1

CDR3 protein: CASSTFSVGTGELFF
CDR3 DNA: TGTGCCAGCAGCACATTTAGCGTTGGCACCGGGGAGCTGTTTTTT
CDR3 length: 15
J gene: TRBJ2-2
D gene: NA
clone size: many
V gene: TRBV11-2

CDR3 protein: CSGSRGGTEAFF
CDR3 DNA: TGCAGCGGCTCTAGAGGAGGCACTGAAGCTTTCTTT
CDR3 length: 12
J gene: TRBJ1-1
D gene: NA
clone size: many
V gene: TRBV29-1

CDR3 protein: CASSQGTVFFNQPQHF
CDR3 DNA: TGCGCCAGCAGCCAAGGGACAGTCTTCTTCAATCAGCCCCAGCATTTT
CDR3 length: 16
J gene: TRBJ1-5
D gene: NA
clone size: many
V gene: TRBV4-1

CDR3 protein: CASSSGQDTEAFF
CDR3 DNA: TGTGCCAGCTCATCCGGACAGGACACTGAAGCTTTCTTT
CDR3 length: 13
J gene: TRBJ1-1
D gene: TRBD1
clone size: many
V gene: TRBV18

CDR3 protein: CASGDRVHEQYF
CDR3 DNA: TGCGCCAGCGGGGACAGGGTCCACGAGCAGTACTTC
CDR3 length: 12
J gene: TRBJ2-7
D gene: TRBD1
clone size: many
V gene: TRBV10-1

CDR3 protein: CASSFGQGPYEQYF
CDR3 DNA: TGTGCCAGCAGCTTCGGACAGGGCCCCTACGAGCAGTACTTC
CDR3 length: 14
J gene: TRBJ2-7
D gene: TRBD1
clone size: many
V gene: TRBV7-3

CDR3 protein: CASSPWGVAGGRETQYF
CDR3 DNA: TGTGCCAGCAGCCCCTGGGGGGTAGCGGGGGGCAGGGAGACCCAGTACTTC
CDR3 length: 17
J gene: TRBJ2-5
D gene: TRBD2
clone size: NA
V gene: TRBV4-2

CDR3 protein: CASTPGQGEANYGYTF
CDR3 DNA: TGTGCCAGCACCCCGGGACAGGGAGAAGCTAACTATGGCTACACCTTC
CDR3 length: 16
J gene: TRBJ1-2
D gene: TRBD1
clone size: many
V gene: TRBV16

CDR3 protein: CASTTGQGANTGELFF
CDR3 DNA: TGTGCCAGCACAACGGGACAGGGGGCGAACACCGGGGAGCTGTTTTTT
CDR3 length: 16
J gene: TRBJ2-2
D gene: TRBD1
clone size: NA
V gene: TRBV11-2

CDR3 protein: CSASGLAGYNEQFF
CDR3 DNA: TGCAGTGCTAGCGGACTAGCGGGTTACAATGAGCAGTTCTTC
CDR3 length: 14
J gene: TRBJ2-1
D gene: TRBD2
clone size: many
V gene: TRBV20-1